The T cell receptor (beta chain) described here comes from a study of OX40 agonist ivuxolimab in advanced cancers. Libraries were prepared by immunoSEQ multiplex PCR; TCRdb keeps only in-frame clonotypes and omits some of them. The sample contains 85,000 to 100,000 clones, around 85% of which appear only once. Findings and caveats of the study: The antigen specificity of the peripheral T cells (those that were expanded) was not determined.

Trimming cost V 1 base and J 3 bases, with 4 bases left between them. The length of the CDR3 is 12 residues. The germline CDR1 and CDR2 sequences are MGHDK and SYGVNS. In the case of this clone: Antigen unknown.

Sequencing used CD4+ or CD8+ T cells sorted from blood, obtained in a trial of the OX40 agonist ivuxolimab. The sequence came from an adult with an advanced solid tumor such as melanoma, head and neck, liver or kidney cancer. V is TRBV25-1 and J is TRBJ2-7; D unclear. This CDR3 reads CASSESIYEQYF. The CDR3 coding sequence is TGTGCCAGCAGTGAATCGATCTACGAGCAGTACTTC.